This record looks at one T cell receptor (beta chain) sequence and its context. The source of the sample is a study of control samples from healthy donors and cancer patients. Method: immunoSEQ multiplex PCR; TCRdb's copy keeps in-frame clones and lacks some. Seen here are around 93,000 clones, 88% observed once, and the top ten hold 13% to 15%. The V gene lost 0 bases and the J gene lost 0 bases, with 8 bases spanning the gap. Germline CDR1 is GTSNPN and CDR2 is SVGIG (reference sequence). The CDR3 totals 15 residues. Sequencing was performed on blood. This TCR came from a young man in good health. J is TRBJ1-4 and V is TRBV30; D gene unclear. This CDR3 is CAWSVGQATNEKLFF. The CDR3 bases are TGTGCCTGGAGTGTAGGGCAGGCAACTAATGAAAAACTGTTTTTT.